This T cell receptor beta chain was recorded in a study of cytomegalovirus exposure and HLA in healthy donors. General observations from the study: Data from an earlier analysis indicated that most TCR beta V segments were productive either about 87% or about 30% of the time. Specific recognition of CMV antigens was confirmed in vitro for a few chains (all CMV-associated). Clonal expansion, a later analysis showed, was greater in HLA-associated TCR beta chains than in equally common others.

Germline values: CDR1 SGHRS, CDR2 YFSETQ. This CDR3 is built from 13 residues. The V gene end was trimmed by 4 bases and the J gene end by 6 bases; junction bases not matched to a gene: 5. With respect to this clone: Its antigen is not identified.

The PCR used 60 Vbeta and 13 Jbeta primers. Method: immunoSEQ multiplex PCR; TCRdb's copy keeps in-frame clones and lacks some. Here the sample spans about 120,000 clones, more than 60% being singletons. Sequenced: PBMCs. This sequence was found in a woman between 40 and 55 years old in good health and CMV-seronegative. This chain connects TRBV5-1 to TRBJ1-1; TRBD1 matches 8 bases. The CDR3, as DNA: TGCGCCAGCAGCCCTGACAGGGGCGCTGAAGCTTTCTTT. This sequence encodes CASSPDRGAEAFF.